Presented here are 12 T cell receptor beta chains from one specimen sequenced in a study of OX40 agonist ivuxolimab in advanced cancers. This table comes from immunoSEQ multiplex PCR, and its TCRdb copy is limited to in-frame clones, with some not included. The table shows about 37,000 clones, with 70% to 80% occurring only once. The specimen was CD4+ or CD8+ T cells sorted from blood, collected in a trial of the OX40 agonist ivuxolimab. The source of these receptors is an adult with an advanced solid tumor such as melanoma, head and neck, liver or kidney cancer.

The J gene is TRBJ2-7, the V gene TRBV28, with TRBD1 matching 12 bases. Germline V gene sequence: CDR1 MDHEN, CDR2 SYDVKM. This CDR3 comprises 14 residues. After removal of 6 bases from V and 5 bases from J, the junction contained 5 bases not matched to a gene. CDR3 sequence: CASRPGTGGNEQYF. The CDR3 nucleotides are TGTGCCAGCAGACCCGGGACAGGGGGCAACGAGCAGTACTTC.

This chain uses TRBV4-1 with TRBJ1-5, with 7 positions matching TRBD1. This CDR3 contains 15 residues. Trimming cost V 4 bases and J 3 bases; bases outside gene matches: 6. Germline CDR1 is MGHRA and CDR2 is YSYEKL. The CDR3 spells CASSLGGGNNQPQHF. CDR3 nucleotides: TGCGCCAGCAGCCTAGGGGGCGGGAACAATCAGCCCCAGCATTTT.

The genes are TRBV29-1 and TRBJ2-3, with 14 bases that match TRBD2. From germline, CDR1 is SQVTM and CDR2 ANQGSEA. V trimming: 5 bases; J trimming: 0 bases; junction bases outside the gene matches: 13. The CDR3 is 19 residues long. DNA of the CDR3: TGCAGCGTTTTACCGGGACTAGCGGGAGATCCGATAAGCACAGATACGCAGTATTTT. This encodes CSVLPGLAGDPISTDTQYF.

The chain joins TRBV6-5 to TRBJ2-1; TRBD1 aligns across 9 bases. The germline V gene encodes CDR1 MNHEY and CDR2 SVGAGI. This CDR3 has 15 amino acids. With V trimmed by 6 bases and J by 7 bases, 10 bases remained unmatched. CDR3 nucleotide sequence: TGTGCCAGCAGCCCACGGACAGGGGTAGAAAATGAGCAGTTCTTC. Amino acid sequence: CASSPRTGVENEQFF.

The chain recombines TRBV4-1 with TRBJ1-6, with D unclear. The germline V and J ends were trimmed by 3 bases and 6 bases, with 15 bases remaining between them. Germline CDR1 and CDR2: MGHRA and YSYEKL. The CDR3 runs 16 residues. The CDR3, as DNA: TGCGCCAGCAGCCACGAGCACGACTCGGGTAATTCACCCCTCCACTTT. Translating gives CASSHEHDSGNSPLHF.

This clone was picked up one time. Here the CDR3 omits its conserved ending phenylalanine or tryptophan, so a read error is the likely source. The DNA is omitted, as the CDR3 cannot be located on it reliably, and the CDR3 follows TCRdb's listing. The genes are TRBV6-6 and TRBJ2-7; TRBD2 reflects the table's D call only, with no check against the DNA. In germline, CDR1 is MNHNY, CDR2 SVGAGI (reference sequence). Counting both end residues, the CDR3 totals 8 amino acids. Here the CDR3 reads CASSYPRG.

The chain carries TRBV6-6 and TRBJ1-6, with D tentatively TRBD1 (6 bases). V was clipped by 1 base and J by 9 bases, with 13 bases between them. Germline V CDR1 and CDR2: MNHNY, SVGAGI (reference sequence). The CDR3 has 15 amino acids. The CDR3 DNA reads TGTGCCAGCAGTTACTTAAACAGGGACGCTTCACCCCTCCACTTT. It yields the protein CASSYLNRDASPLHF.

This clone was seen only a few times. The chain is built from TRBV30 and TRBJ2-2, with TRBD1 matching over 10 bases. CDR1 GTSNPN and CDR2 SVGIG come from the germline V gene (reference sequence). The CDR3 covers 14 residues. V lost 8 bases, J lost 7 bases, and 10 bases stayed unmatched. This CDR3 is CARRDRGRLGELFF. CDR3 DNA sequence: TGTGCCCGCCGCGACAGGGGGCGCCTCGGGGAGCTGTTTTTT.

This chain joins TRBV7-2 and TRBJ1-1; D perhaps matches TRBD1 (6 bases). This CDR3 is 15 amino acids long. Between the trimmed V and J ends, which lost 1 base and 6 bases, there was a span of 15 bases. Germline assignment: CDR1 SGHTA and CDR2 FQGNSA. Here the CDR3 reads CASSLGSYREAEAFF. DNA for the CDR3: TGTGCCAGCAGCTTAGGGTCGTACAGGGAGGCTGAAGCTTTCTTT. Looking up the rest from reference TRBV7-2 and TRBJ1-1 gives the full variable domain: GAGVSQSPSNKVTEKGKDVELRCDPISGHTALYWYRQSLGQGLEFLIYFQGNSAPDKSGLPSDRFSAERTGGSVSTLTIQRTQQEDSAVYLCASSLGSYREAEAFFGQGTRLTVV.

The chain is built from TRBV27 and TRBJ1-1; possible D gene TRBD1, 6 bases. The CDR3 spans 20 residues. The germline V gene has CDR1 MNHEY and CDR2 SMNVEV (reference sequence). The V gene lost 0 bases and the J gene lost 0 bases, with 23 bases spanning the gap. Here the CDR3 reads CASSLSIKGGGQLVNTEAFF. CDR3 nucleotide sequence: TGTGCCAGCAGTTTATCGATAAAGGGGGGAGGGCAACTGGTGAACACTGAAGCTTTCTTT.

This rearrangement joins TRBV6-1 to TRBJ2-3, with TRBD2 matching 9 bases. The CDR3 loop spans 15 amino acids. Germline CDR1 is MNHNS and CDR2 is SASEGT. V gave up 6 bases and J gave up 1 base; unmatched junction bases: 5. This CDR3 reads CASRRVAGGTDTQYF. The DNA of the CDR3 is TGTGCCAGCAGGAGGGTAGCGGGAGGCACAGATACGCAGTATTTT.

The rearrangement joins TRBV30 to TRBJ2-7, with 7 bases matching TRBD2. The V and J ends lost 1 base and 6 bases, in that order; junction bases with no gene match: 9. The CDR3 covers 14 residues. The V gene's germline CDR1 is GTSNPN and CDR2 SVGIG (reference sequence). This CDR3 reads CAWSGSGNGAEQYF. DNA for the CDR3: TGTGCCTGGAGTGGGAGCGGGAACGGGGCCGAGCAGTACTTC.